One T cell receptor (beta chain) is described in this entry. Each CDR3 protein is one row after TCRdb ran MiXCR on the 5' RACE reads. In the table there are roughly 250,000 distinct CDR3 sequences, 15% to 20% of which are singletons. This sample stems from a study of T-cell memory formation after mild COVID-19. The length of the CDR3 is 12 residues. Trimming took off 0 bases at V and 7 bases at J, with 5 bases between the two ends. Germline CDR1 SGHDT, CDR2 YYEEEE. V usage is TRBV5-6 and J usage is TRBJ2-1; D ambiguous. The TCR sequence derives from a man younger than 35 who had mild COVID-19 (a few samples of this study predate the infection). Cell type and time point are not known. Source material: PBMCs or a T cell subset sorted from them (not recorded which). The CDR3 DNA is TGTGCCAGCAGCTTGGAACTGAATGAGCAGTTCTTC. It codes for CASSLELNEQFF.